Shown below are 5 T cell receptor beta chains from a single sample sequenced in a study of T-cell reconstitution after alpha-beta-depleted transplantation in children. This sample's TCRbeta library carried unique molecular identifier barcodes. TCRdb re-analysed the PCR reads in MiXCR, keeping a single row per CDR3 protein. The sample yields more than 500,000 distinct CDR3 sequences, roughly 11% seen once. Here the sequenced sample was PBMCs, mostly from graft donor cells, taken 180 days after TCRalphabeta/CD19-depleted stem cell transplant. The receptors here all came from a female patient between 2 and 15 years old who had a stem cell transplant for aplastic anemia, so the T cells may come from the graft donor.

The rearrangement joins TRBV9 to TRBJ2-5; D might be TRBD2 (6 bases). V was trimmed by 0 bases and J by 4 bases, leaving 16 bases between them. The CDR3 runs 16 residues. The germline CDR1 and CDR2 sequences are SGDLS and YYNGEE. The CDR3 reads CASSVEFGRGGETQYF. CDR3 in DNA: TGTGCCAGCAGCGTAGAGTTCGGGAGAGGAGGAGAGACCCAGTACTTC.

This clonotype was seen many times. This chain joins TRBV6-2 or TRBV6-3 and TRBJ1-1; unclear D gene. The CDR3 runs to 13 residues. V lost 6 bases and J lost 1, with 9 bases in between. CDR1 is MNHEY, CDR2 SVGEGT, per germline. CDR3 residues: CASRPTGNTEAFF. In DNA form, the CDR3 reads TGTGCCAGCAGGCCGACGGGGAACACTGAAGCTTTCTTT.

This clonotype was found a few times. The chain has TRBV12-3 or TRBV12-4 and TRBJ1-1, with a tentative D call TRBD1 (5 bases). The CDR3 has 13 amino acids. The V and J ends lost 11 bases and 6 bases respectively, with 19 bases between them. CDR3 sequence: CAVTQGKVAEAFF. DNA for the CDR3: TGTGCCGTTACCCAGGGAAAGGTCGCTGAAGCTTTCTTT.

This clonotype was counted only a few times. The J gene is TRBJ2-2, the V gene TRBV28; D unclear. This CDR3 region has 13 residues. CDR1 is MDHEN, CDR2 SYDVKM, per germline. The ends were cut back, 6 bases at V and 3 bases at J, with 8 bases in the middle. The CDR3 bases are TGTGCCAGCAGATGGAGTTACACCGGGGAGCTGTTTTTT. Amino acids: CASRWSYTGELFF. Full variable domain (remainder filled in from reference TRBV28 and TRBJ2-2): DVKVTQSSRYLVKRTGEKVFLECVQDMDHENMFWYRQDPGLGLRLIYFSYDVKMKEKGDIPEGYSVSREKKERFSLILESASTNQTSMYLCASRWSYTGELFFGEGSRLTVL.

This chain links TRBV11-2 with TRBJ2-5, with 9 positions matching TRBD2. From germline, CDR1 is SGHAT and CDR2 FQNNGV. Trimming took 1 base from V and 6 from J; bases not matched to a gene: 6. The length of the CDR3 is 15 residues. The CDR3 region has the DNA TGTGCCAGCAGCTTAGTGCGGAGCGGGAGGCAGACCCAGTACTTC. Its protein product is CASSLVRSGRQTQYF.